This TCR beta chain emerged from a study of blood T cell repertoires in COVID-19. Generated by immunoSEQ multiplex PCR, the TCRdb table keeps only in-frame clones and is missing some. The data hold about 210,000 clones, with approximately 91% observed a single time. V lost 4 bases and J lost 8, with 15 bases in between. CDR3 size: 13 residues. From germline, CDR1 is SGHRS and CDR2 YFSETQ. The rearrangement uses TRBV5-1 and TRBJ1-2, with D maybe TRBD1 (6 bases). Specimen: peripheral blood. The sequence was obtained from a middle-aged woman with acute or convalescent COVID-19. The CDR3 region is CASSQQGMGGYTF. The CDR3 region has the DNA TGCGCCAGCAGCCAACAGGGAATGGGGGGCTACACCTTC.